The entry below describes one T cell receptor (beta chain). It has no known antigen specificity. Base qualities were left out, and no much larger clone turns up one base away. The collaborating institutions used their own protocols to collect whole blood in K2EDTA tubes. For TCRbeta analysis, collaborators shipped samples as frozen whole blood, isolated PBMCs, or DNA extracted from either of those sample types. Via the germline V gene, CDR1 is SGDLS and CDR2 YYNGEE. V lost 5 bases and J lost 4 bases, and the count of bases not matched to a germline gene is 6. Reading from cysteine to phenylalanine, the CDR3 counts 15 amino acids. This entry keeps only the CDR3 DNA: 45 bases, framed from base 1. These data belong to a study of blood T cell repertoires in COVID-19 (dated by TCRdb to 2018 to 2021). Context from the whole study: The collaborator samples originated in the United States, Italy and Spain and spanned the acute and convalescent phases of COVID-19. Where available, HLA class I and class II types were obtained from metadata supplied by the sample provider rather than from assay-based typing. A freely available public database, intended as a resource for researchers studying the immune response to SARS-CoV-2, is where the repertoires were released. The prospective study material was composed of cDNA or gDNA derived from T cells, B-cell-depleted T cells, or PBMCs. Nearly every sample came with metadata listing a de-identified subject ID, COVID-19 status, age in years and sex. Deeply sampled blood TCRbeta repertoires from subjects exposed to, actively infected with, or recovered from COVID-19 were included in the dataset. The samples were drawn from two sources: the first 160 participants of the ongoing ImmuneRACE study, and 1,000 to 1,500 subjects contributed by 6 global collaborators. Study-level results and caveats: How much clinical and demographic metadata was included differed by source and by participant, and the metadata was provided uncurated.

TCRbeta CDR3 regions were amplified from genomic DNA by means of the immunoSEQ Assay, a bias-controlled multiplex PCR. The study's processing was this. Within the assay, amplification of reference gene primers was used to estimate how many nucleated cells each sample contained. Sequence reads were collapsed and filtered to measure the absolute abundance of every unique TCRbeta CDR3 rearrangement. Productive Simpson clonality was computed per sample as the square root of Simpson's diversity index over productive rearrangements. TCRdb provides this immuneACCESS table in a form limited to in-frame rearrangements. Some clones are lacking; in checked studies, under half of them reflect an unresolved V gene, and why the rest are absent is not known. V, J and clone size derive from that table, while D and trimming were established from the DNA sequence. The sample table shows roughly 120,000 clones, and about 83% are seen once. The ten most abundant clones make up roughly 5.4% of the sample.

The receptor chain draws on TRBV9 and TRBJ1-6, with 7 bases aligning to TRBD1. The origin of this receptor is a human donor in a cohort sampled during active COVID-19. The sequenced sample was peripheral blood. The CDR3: CASSTGDGYNSPLHF. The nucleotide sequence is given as TGTGCCAGCAGTACAGGGGACGGGTATAATTCACCCCTCCACTTT. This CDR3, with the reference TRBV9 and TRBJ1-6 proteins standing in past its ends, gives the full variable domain DSGVTQTPKHLITATGQRVTLRCSPRSGDLSVYWYQQSLDQGLQFLIQYYNGEERAKGNILERFSAQQFPDLHSELNLSSLELGDSALYFCASSTGDGYNSPLHFGNGTRLTVT.